This T cell receptor beta chain was identified during a study of OX40 agonist ivuxolimab in advanced cancers. Findings and caveats of the study: Some of the lowest clonal expansion was seen in partial responders at 0.1-3.0 mg/kg.

Produced via immunoSEQ multiplex PCR; TCRdb's table is partial and in-frame only. Here the sample spans tens of thousands of clones, almost 95% being singletons. CDR1 is SGHAT and CDR2 is FQNNGV in the germline V gene. This CDR3 is built from 14 residues. Trimming took 3 bases from V and 1 from J; bases not matched to a gene: 1. Blood got drawn at baseline, again on cycle 4 day 1, and then on cycle 7 day 1. Note on this clone: Its target is unknown.

The clonotype originates from an adult with an advanced solid tumor such as melanoma, head and neck, liver or kidney cancer. This chain joins TRBV11-2 and TRBJ2-3; 7 positions match TRBD1. The sample here was CD4+ or CD8+ T cells sorted from blood, taken in a trial of the OX40 agonist ivuxolimab. Here the CDR3 reads CASSLGTGTDTQYF. CDR3 coding DNA: TGTGCCAGCAGCTTGGGGACAGGCACAGATACGCAGTATTTT.